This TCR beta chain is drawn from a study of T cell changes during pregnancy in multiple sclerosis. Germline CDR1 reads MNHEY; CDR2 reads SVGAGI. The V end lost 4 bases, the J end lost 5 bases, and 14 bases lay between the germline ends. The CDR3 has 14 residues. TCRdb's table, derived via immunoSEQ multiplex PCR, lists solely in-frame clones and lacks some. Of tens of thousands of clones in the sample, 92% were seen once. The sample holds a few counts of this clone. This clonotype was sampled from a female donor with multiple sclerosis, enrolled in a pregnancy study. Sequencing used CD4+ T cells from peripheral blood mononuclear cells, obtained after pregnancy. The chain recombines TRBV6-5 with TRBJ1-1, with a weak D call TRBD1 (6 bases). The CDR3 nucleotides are TGTGCCAGCAGTTCCCCAGGGGCGTGGACTGAAGCTTTCTTT. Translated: CASSSPGAWTEAFF.